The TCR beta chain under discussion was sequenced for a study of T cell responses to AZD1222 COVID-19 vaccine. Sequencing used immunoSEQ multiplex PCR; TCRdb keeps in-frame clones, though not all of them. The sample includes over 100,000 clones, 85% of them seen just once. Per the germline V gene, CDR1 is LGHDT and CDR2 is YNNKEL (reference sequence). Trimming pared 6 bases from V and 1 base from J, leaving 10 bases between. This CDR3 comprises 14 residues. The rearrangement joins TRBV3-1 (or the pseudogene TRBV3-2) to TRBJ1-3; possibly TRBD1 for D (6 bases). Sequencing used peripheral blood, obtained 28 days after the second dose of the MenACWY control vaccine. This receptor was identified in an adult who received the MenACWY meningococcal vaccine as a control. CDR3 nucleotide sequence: TGTGCCAGCAGTAGGACAGTGTCTGGAAACACCATATATTTT. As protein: CASSRTVSGNTIYF.